This entry concerns a single TCR beta chain. This sample was taken from a study of blood T cell repertoires in COVID-19. Study at large: Both acute and convalescent COVID-19 samples were obtained from the United States, Italy and Spain. Sample material is recorded as cDNA or gDNA derived from T cells, B-cell-depleted T cells, or PBMCs.

Authors' methods: Using reference gene primer amplification, nucleated cell counts were estimated. Generated by immunoSEQ multiplex PCR, the TCRdb table keeps only in-frame clones and is missing some. V and J calls and clone size are as listed in that table; D and trimming were resolved from the DNA. Seen here are 210,000 or so clones, around 79% observed once, and the top ten hold about 13%. From germline, CDR1 is SGHAT and CDR2 FQNNGV. This CDR3 comprises 16 residues. J gave up 6 bases and V 5 bases, and 8 bases lay outside the gene matches. The J gene is TRBJ2-3, the V gene TRBV11-2; 13 nucleotides line up with TRBD2. This TCR was recovered from a man aged 50 to 60 who had recovered from COVID-19. The specimen was peripheral blood. Here the CDR3 reads CASSRTSGSLSDTQYF. The CDR3 region has the DNA TGTGCCAGCAGCAGGACTAGCGGGAGCCTGTCGGATACGCAGTATTTT.